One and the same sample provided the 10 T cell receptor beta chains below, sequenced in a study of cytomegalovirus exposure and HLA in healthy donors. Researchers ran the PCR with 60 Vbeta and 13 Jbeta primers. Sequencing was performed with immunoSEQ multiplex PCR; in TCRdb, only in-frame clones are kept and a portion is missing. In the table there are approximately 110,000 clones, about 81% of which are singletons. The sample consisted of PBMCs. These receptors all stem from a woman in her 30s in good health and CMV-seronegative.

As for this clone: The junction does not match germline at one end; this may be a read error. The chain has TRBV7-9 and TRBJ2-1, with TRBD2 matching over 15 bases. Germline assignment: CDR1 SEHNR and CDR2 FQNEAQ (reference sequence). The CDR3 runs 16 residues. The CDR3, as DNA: TGTTCCAGCAGCTCACCCGGGACTAGCGGGAGGAATGAGCAGTTCTTC. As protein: CSSSSPGTSGRNEQFF.

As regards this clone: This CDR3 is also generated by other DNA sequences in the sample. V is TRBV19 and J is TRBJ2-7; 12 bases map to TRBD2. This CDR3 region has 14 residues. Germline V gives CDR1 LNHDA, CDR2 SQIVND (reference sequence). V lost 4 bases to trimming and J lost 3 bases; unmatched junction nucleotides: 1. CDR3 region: CASSRLAGVYEQYF. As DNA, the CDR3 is TGTGCCAGTAGTAGACTAGCGGGAGTCTACGAGCAGTACTTC.

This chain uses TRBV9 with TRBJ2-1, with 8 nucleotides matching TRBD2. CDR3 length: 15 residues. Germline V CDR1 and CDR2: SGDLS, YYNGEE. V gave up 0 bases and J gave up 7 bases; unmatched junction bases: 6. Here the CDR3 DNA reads TGTGCCAGCAGCGTAGTGGCGGGAGGTCTAAATGAGCAGTTCTTC. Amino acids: CASSVVAGGLNEQFF. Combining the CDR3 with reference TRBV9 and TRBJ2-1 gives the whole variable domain DSGVTQTPKHLITATGQRVTLRCSPRSGDLSVYWYQQSLDQGLQFLIQYYNGEERAKGNILERFSAQQFPDLHSELNLSSLELGDSALYFCASSVVAGGLNEQFFGPGTRLTVL.

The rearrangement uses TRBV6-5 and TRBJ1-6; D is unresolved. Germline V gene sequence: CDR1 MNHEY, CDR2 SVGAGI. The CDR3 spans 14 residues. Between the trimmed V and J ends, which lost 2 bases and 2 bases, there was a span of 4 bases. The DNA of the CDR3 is TGTGCCAGCAGTTACACGGCCTATAATTCACCCCTCCACTTT. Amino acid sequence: CASSYTAYNSPLHF.

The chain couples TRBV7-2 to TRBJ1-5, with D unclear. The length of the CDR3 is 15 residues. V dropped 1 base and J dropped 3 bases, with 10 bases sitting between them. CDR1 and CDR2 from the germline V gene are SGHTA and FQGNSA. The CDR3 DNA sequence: TGTGCCAGCAGCTTAGTAGGTAGCATCAATCAGCCCCAGCATTTT. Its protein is CASSLVGSINQPQHF.

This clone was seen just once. CDR3 bases: TGTGCCTGGAGTCCTGCTCTTACGGGCACTGAAGCTTTCTTT. Translation gives CAWSPALTGTEAFF. The V and J genes are TRBV30 and TRBJ1-1; D call uncertain. Germline V CDR1 and CDR2: GTSNPN, SVGIG (reference sequence). V lost 2 bases and J 4 bases, leaving 14 bases between the germline ends. The CDR3 contains 14 residues. Together with reference TRBV30 and TRBJ1-1, the CDR3 gives the full variable domain: SQTIHQWPATLVQPVGSPLSLECTVEGTSNPNLYWYRQAAGRGLQLLFYSVGIGQISSEVPQNLSASRPQDRQFILSSKKLLLSDSGFYLCAWSPALTGTEAFFGQGTRLTVV.

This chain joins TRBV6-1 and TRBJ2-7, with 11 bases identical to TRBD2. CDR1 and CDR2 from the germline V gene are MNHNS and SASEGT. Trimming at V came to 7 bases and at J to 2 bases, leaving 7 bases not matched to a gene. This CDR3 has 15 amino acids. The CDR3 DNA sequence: TGTGCCAGCATATTAGCGGGAGGGTTGGCCTACGAGCAGTACTTC. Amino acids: CASILAGGLAYEQYF.

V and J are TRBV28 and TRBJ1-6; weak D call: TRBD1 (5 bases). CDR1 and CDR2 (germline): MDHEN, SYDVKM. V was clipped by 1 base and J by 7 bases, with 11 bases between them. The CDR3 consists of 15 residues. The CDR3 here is CASSLSQGGNSPLHF. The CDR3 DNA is TGTGCCAGCAGTTTATCGCAGGGTGGGAATTCACCCCTCCACTTT.

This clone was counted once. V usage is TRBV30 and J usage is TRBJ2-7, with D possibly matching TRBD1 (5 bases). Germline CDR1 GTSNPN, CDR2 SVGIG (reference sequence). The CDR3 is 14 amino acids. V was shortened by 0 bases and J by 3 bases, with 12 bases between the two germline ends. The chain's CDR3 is CAWSVGRAYYEQYF. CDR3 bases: TGTGCCTGGAGTGTCGGCAGGGCGTACTACGAGCAGTACTTC. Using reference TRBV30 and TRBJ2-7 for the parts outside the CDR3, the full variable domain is SQTIHQWPATLVQPVGSPLSLECTVEGTSNPNLYWYRQAAGRGLQLLFYSVGIGQISSEVPQNLSASRPQDRQFILSSKKLLLSDSGFYLCAWSVGRAYYEQYFGPGTRLTVT.

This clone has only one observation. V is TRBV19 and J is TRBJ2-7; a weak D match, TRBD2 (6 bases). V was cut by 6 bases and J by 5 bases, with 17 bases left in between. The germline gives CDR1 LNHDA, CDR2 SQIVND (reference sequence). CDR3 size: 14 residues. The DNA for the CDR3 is TGTGCCAGTAGCCGTGGGACGGGGGTCGACGAGCAGTACTTC. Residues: CASSRGTGVDEQYF.